This T cell receptor beta chain was sequenced for a study of T cell clonality in common variable immunodeficiency. Study-wide findings and caveats: Fewer deletions and N-nucleotide insertions were reportedly seen in common variable immunodeficiency TCR beta sequences. Links between repertoire features and CVID complications were heterogeneity-limited.

Clones were read by immunoSEQ multiplex PCR, and TCRdb kept only the in-frame ones, dropping some. The sample has around 9,200 clones, none seen only once. All CVID subjects were on immunoglobulin replacement for at least one year. The CDR3 covers 15 residues. V lost 1 base and J 8 bases, leaving 15 bases between the germline ends. The V gene's germline CDR1 is SGHVS and CDR2 FNYEAQ. In its sample, this clone was seen many times. What it binds is unknown. The sequenced fragment ends 3 residues before the CDR3 boundary, so the rest is inferred from the germline J gene. The V call is TRBV7-6, the J call TRBJ2-1, with TRBD1 as a possible D gene (6 bases). Sequenced: peripheral blood mononuclear cells. The sequence was obtained from a human donor with common variable immunodeficiency. The CDR3 loop reads CASSLEVRGWDEQFF. CDR3 DNA (partial): TGTGCCAGCAGCTTAGAAGTCAGGGGTTGGGATGAG.